These 26 T cell receptor beta chains were all obtained from the same sample, sequenced in a study of T-cell memory formation after mild COVID-19. TCRdb processed the 5' RACE reads anew with MiXCR; each CDR3 protein has one entry. The sample includes approximately 210,000 distinct CDR3 sequences, 10% of them seen just once. The material sequenced was PBMCs or a T cell subset sorted from them (not recorded which). The receptors were gathered from a young man who had mild COVID-19 (a few samples of this study predate the infection). Cell type and time point are not known.

This clonotype turned up a few times. V usage is TRBV5-5 and J usage is TRBJ2-7; D might be TRBD1 (6 bases). Germline V lookup: CDR1 SGHKS, CDR2 YYEKEE (reference sequence). V was pared by 4 bases and J by 1 base, with 15 bases between. The CDR3 runs 15 residues. CDR3 nucleotide sequence: TGTGCCAGCAGCGTGACAGGTGGGAGATCCTACGAGCAGTACTTC. Protein sequence: CASSVTGGRSYEQYF. The whole variable domain, filled in from reference TRBV5-5 and TRBJ2-7, reads DAGVTQSPTHLIKTRGQQVTLRCSPISGHKSVSWYQQVLGQGPQFIFQYYEKEERGRGNFPDRFSARQFPNYSSELNVNALLLGDSALYLCASSVTGGRSYEQYFGPGTRLTVT.

This chain uses TRBV28 with TRBJ1-4; 9 bases align to TRBD1. After removal of 3 bases from V and 14 bases from J, the junction contained 10 bases not matched to a gene. The CDR3 covers 14 residues. Germline V gives CDR1 MDHEN, CDR2 SYDVKM. The DNA of the CDR3 is TGTGCCAGCAGTTTGGGGACAGGGCGACGCAGTCTGTTTTTT. It is translated as CASSLGTGRRSLFF.

The chain's CDR3 is CASSFGTGQQFF. The CDR3 bases are TGTGCCAGCAGCTTTGGGACAGGCCAGCAGTTCTTC. V is TRBV7-9 and J is TRBJ2-1; 8 bases align to TRBD1. CDR1 is SEHNR, CDR2 FQNEAQ, per germline (reference sequence). The V segment lost 3 bases and the J segment 11 bases; nucleotides outside the gene matches: 3. The length of the CDR3 is 12 residues.

This chain uses TRBV7-2 with TRBJ2-7; D might be TRBD1 (5 bases). The germline V and J ends were trimmed by 5 bases and 3 bases, with 11 bases remaining between them. Germline V gene data show CDR1 as SGHTA and CDR2 as FQGNSA. This CDR3 is 13 amino acids long. The CDR3 loop reads CASSAGSSYEQYF. In nucleotides, the CDR3 is TGTGCCAGCAGCGCAGGGTCTAGCTACGAGCAGTACTTC.

This clonotype turned up a few times. This chain connects TRBV29-1 to TRBJ1-1, with D unclear. This CDR3 contains 13 residues. The V end was cut by 2 bases, the J end by 5 bases, with 12 bases between. Germline lookup yields CDR1 SQVTM and CDR2 ANQGSEA. Here the CDR3 reads CSVEPGRRTEAFF. In nucleotides, the CDR3 is TGCAGCGTTGAACCGGGGAGAAGAACTGAAGCTTTCTTT.

There are a few counts of this clonotype. The chain combines TRBV25-1 with TRBJ2-3, with 8 bases fitting TRBD2. The germline CDR1 and CDR2 sequences are MGHDK and SYGVNS. V gave up 8 bases and J gave up 5 bases; unmatched junction bases: 9. The CDR3 is 14 residues long. The CDR3 region is CASARRGDLDTQYF. The CDR3 DNA reads TGTGCCAGCGCTAGGCGGGGGGACTTAGATACGCAGTATTTT.

The gene calls are TRBV7-2 and TRBJ1-4; TRBD1 agrees at 7 bases. There are 16 residues in the CDR3. From germline, CDR1 is SGHTA and CDR2 FQGNSA. J lost 4 bases, V lost 5 bases, and 10 bases had no gene match. The CDR3 DNA is TGTGCCAGCAGCCTAAACAGGGGCCCTCTTAATGAAAAACTGTTTTTT. Translated: CASSLNRGPLNEKLFF.

The table lists this clonotype with many counts. The V gene is TRBV12-3 or TRBV12-4, the J gene TRBJ1-5, with 10 bases identical to TRBD1. After removal of 5 bases from V and 5 bases from J, the junction contained 0 bases not matched to a gene. The CDR3 consists of 13 residues. CDR3: CASSGTGDQPQHF. CDR3 nucleotide sequence: TGTGCCAGCAGTGGGACAGGGGATCAGCCCCAGCATTTT.

This chain links TRBV6-1 with TRBJ2-1, with 10 bases identical to TRBD1. CDR1 is MNHNS and CDR2 is SASEGT in the germline V gene. The V gene end was trimmed by 1 base and the J gene end by 9 bases; junction bases not matched to a gene: 6. The CDR3 spans 15 residues. The CDR3 reads CASSEGGQGIGEQFF. DNA for the CDR3: TGTGCCAGCAGTGAAGGGGGACAGGGGATCGGTGAGCAGTTCTTC.

This clonotype was found a few times. The genes are TRBV20-1 and TRBJ2-1, with TRBD2 matching over 8 bases. CDR1 is DFQATT and CDR2 is SNEGSKA in the germline V gene (reference sequence). The V and J ends lost 1 base and 2 bases, in that order; junction bases with no gene match: 13. The CDR3 is 18 residues long. CDR3 amino acids: CSARVHPLERGTYNEQFF. CDR3 nucleotides: TGCAGTGCTAGAGTCCACCCGCTGGAGCGGGGGACCTACAATGAGCAGTTCTTC.

This rearrangement joins TRBV20-1 to TRBJ2-1; 7 nucleotides line up with TRBD2. The CDR3 totals 16 residues. The trim removed 6 bases at V and 3 bases at J, leaving 14 bases unmatched. The germline CDR1 and CDR2 sequences are DFQATT and SNEGSKA (reference sequence). The DNA of the CDR3 is TGCAGTGCCCCAGGCCCGGGCTTAGCGGGCTACAATGAGCAGTTCTTC. Its translation: CSAPGPGLAGYNEQFF.

This clonotype turned up a few times. The V call is TRBV20-1, the J call TRBJ2-3; no clear D gene. The CDR3 spans 12 residues. Germline CDR1 DFQATT, CDR2 SNEGSKA (reference sequence). Trimming took off 7 bases at V and 0 bases at J, with 8 bases between the two ends. The CDR3 region has the DNA TGCAGTGAAGGACGGAGCACAGATACGCAGTATTTT. It specifies CSEGRSTDTQYF.

The chain combines TRBV6-6 with TRBJ2-5; TRBD1 is a possible D gene (6 bases). This CDR3 spans 13 amino acids. Trimming took 7 bases from V and 5 from J, leaving 14 bases between them. The germline gives CDR1 MNHNY, CDR2 SVGAGI (reference sequence). The CDR3 sequence: CASTSGDKETQYF. CDR3 coding DNA: TGTGCCAGCACCTCCGGGGACAAGGAGACCCAGTACTTC.

This clonotype was observed a handful of times. The chain has TRBV7-8 and TRBJ1-1, with D uncertain. V was clipped by 4 bases and J by 0 bases, with 18 bases between them. This CDR3 region has 17 residues. From germline, CDR1 is SGHVS and CDR2 FQNEAQ. The CDR3, as DNA: TGTGCCAGCAGCTCACCCTACGGAGGACCGCTGAACACTGAAGCTTTCTTT. As protein: CASSSPYGGPLNTEAFF.

This clonotype was recorded a few times. The genes are TRBV10-3 and TRBJ2-1; 7 bases fit TRBD1. The CDR3 has 14 residues. Unmatched junction bases numbered 7, after V lost 3 bases and J lost 8 bases. CDR1 and CDR2 (germline): ENHRY, SYGVKD. CDR3 bases: TGTGCCATCAGTGATCCACAGGGGTGGCATGAGCAGTTCTTC. It translates to CAISDPQGWHEQFF.

This clonotype was counted only a few times. The chain has TRBV28 and TRBJ2-5; no clear D gene. The V end was cut by 7 bases, the J end by 6 bases, with 12 bases between. The germline V gene encodes CDR1 MDHEN and CDR2 SYDVKM. The CDR3 is made up of 12 amino acids. The CDR3 coding sequence is TGTGCCAGCATGGAACGACGGAAGACCCAGTACTTC. The encoded protein is CASMERRKTQYF.

The V and J genes are TRBV3-1 and TRBJ2-7, with 7 bases fitting TRBD2. The CDR3 contains 14 residues. V lost 5 bases to trimming and J lost 7 bases; unmatched junction nucleotides: 11. Germline V gene sequence: CDR1 LGHDT, CDR2 YNNKEL (reference sequence). The CDR3 sequence is CASSLTAAGVEQYF. CDR3 nucleotide sequence: TGTGCCAGCAGCTTGACAGCGGCGGGAGTGGAGCAGTACTTC.

The chain is built from TRBV5-6 and TRBJ2-7; 13 bases fit TRBD2. The length of the CDR3 is 15 residues. V lost 4 bases to trimming and J lost 4 bases; unmatched junction nucleotides: 5. CDR1 SGHDT and CDR2 YYEEEE come from the germline V gene. CDR3 sequence reads: CASSQGLAGAYEQYF. As DNA, the CDR3 is TGTGCCAGCAGCCAAGGACTAGCGGGGGCGTACGAGCAGTACTTC.

This clonotype was recorded a few times. This sequence joins TRBV7-2 and TRBJ2-5; D is uncertain. The CDR3 is made up of 15 amino acids. V lost 6 bases and J 4 bases, leaving 18 bases between the germline ends. Germline values: CDR1 SGHTA, CDR2 FQGNSA. The CDR3 region is CASRIRASIGETQYF. CDR3 bases: TGTGCCAGCAGGATCCGGGCCTCTATTGGAGAGACCCAGTACTTC. Filled out from reference TRBV7-2 and TRBJ2-5, the complete variable domain reads GAGVSQSPSNKVTEKGKDVELRCDPISGHTALYWYRQSLGQGLEFLIYFQGNSAPDKSGLPSDRFSAERTGGSVSTLTIQRTQQEDSAVYLCASRIRASIGETQYFGPGTRLLVL.

The sample holds a few counts of this clonotype. The rearrangement links TRBV12-5 to TRBJ2-5, with D possibly matching TRBD1 (5 bases). Per germline, CDR1 LGHNT and CDR2 FRNRAP. This CDR3 is 13 amino acids long. The ends were cut back, 6 bases at V and 5 bases at J, with 13 bases in the middle. CDR3 bases: TGTGCTAGTGGCCTAAACTCAGGGGAGACCCAGTACTTC. The encoded protein is CASGLNSGETQYF.

This clonotype was detected only a few times. The genes are TRBV13 and TRBJ2-3; D is undetermined. CDR3 length equals 15 residues. V dropped 5 bases and J dropped 0 bases, with 12 bases sitting between them. Germline V gene lookup returns CDR1 PRHDT and CDR2 FYEKMQ (reference sequence). CDR3 DNA: TGTGCCAGCAGCGCCCTAGGTGTTAGCACAGATACGCAGTATTTT. Protein sequence: CASSALGVSTDTQYF.

J is TRBJ2-7 and V is TRBV4-1; D gene uncertain. Germline V gives CDR1 MGHRA, CDR2 YSYEKL. The germline V and J ends were trimmed by 0 bases and 2 bases, with 8 bases remaining between them. CDR3 size: 14 residues. The CDR3 is CASSQEASTYEQYF. The CDR3, as DNA: TGCGCCAGCAGCCAAGAAGCCAGTACCTACGAGCAGTACTTC.

The sample holds a few counts of this clonotype. This chain uses TRBV7-9 with TRBJ2-1, with 7 bases fitting TRBD2. CDR1 and CDR2 from the germline V gene are SEHNR and FQNEAQ (reference sequence). Trimming removed 5 bases from V and 10 bases from J; junction bases left unmatched: 5. The CDR3 runs 12 residues. The CDR3 sequence is CASSELAQEQFF. The CDR3 DNA reads as TGTGCCAGCAGCGAACTAGCGCAGGAGCAGTTCTTC.

The V call is TRBV7-2, the J call TRBJ1-1; 7 bases map to TRBD1. CDR1 is SGHTA, CDR2 FQGNSA, per germline. The CDR3 has 17 amino acids. Unmatched junction bases numbered 12, after V lost 1 base and J lost 4 bases. CDR3 in DNA: TGTGCCAGCAGCTTAGTAAGACAGGGTTGGGGTAGCACTGAAGCTTTCTTT. This gives the protein CASSLVRQGWGSTEAFF.

The chain joins TRBV27 to TRBJ1-4; 7 bases line up with TRBD1. Germline assignment: CDR1 MNHEY and CDR2 SMNVEV (reference sequence). V lost 4 bases to trimming and J lost 7 bases; unmatched junction nucleotides: 9. This CDR3 is built from 15 residues. CDR3 in DNA: TGTGCCAGCAGTTACGCCGACAGGGTGGGTGAAAAACTGTTTTTT. Encoded protein: CASSYADRVGEKLFF.

The genes are TRBV7-3 and TRBJ2-7; D is undetermined. The CDR3 spans 15 residues. The V gene lost 1 base and the J gene lost 7 bases, with 17 bases spanning the gap. The germline CDR1 and CDR2 sequences are SGHTA and FQGTGA. This chain's CDR3 is CASSLSDGPFREQYF. The CDR3 DNA reads TGTGCCAGCAGCTTAAGTGACGGTCCCTTTCGAGAGCAGTACTTC.